This T cell receptor beta chain stems from a study of response to subunit inactivated influenza vaccine. From the RT-PCR reads, TCRdb called clonotypes with MiXCR, one entry per CDR3 protein. The sample carries roughly 650,000 distinct CDR3 sequences, 11% to 15% recorded once. CDR1 and CDR2 (germline): MDHEN, SYDVKM. There are 16 residues in the CDR3. J gave up 5 bases and V 4 bases, and 7 bases lay outside the gene matches. Details on this clonotype: The target antigen is unknown.

Findings and caveats of the study: The authors put forward the suggestion that each seasonal influenza vaccination may bring in only a limited number of new T cells.

This sequence originates from a man aged 50-59 years who received an inactivated influenza vaccine. The chain recombines TRBV28 with TRBJ1-4; 10 bases line up with TRBD1. The material was PBMCs from blood, obtained 14 to 15 days before vaccination. The CDR3 protein is CASSSRPGQGNEKLFF. CDR3 in DNA: TGTGCCAGCAGTTCCCGACCGGGACAGGGGAATGAAAAACTGTTTTTT.